This TCR beta chain is from a study of cytomegalovirus exposure and HLA in healthy donors. The PCR contained 60 Vbeta and 13 Jbeta primers. Profiled with immunoSEQ multiplex PCR; TCRdb holds only in-frame clones, not every one. The sample has 70,000 or so clones, and its top ten clones hold 0.83%. This CDR3 has 16 amino acids. Germline CDR1 is SSHAT and CDR2 is FNYEAQ (reference sequence). V shed 0 bases, J shed 3 bases, and the junction held 7 bases outside the gene matches. Sample: PBMCs. J is TRBJ2-5 and V is TRBV7-7; the match to TRBD2 covers 7 bases. The receptor was isolated from a boy younger than 18 in good health and CMV-seronegative. The CDR3 region is CASSLATAGREETQYF. CDR3 sequence (DNA): TGTGCCAGCAGCTTAGCCACGGCGGGGAGGGAAGAGACCCAGTACTTC.